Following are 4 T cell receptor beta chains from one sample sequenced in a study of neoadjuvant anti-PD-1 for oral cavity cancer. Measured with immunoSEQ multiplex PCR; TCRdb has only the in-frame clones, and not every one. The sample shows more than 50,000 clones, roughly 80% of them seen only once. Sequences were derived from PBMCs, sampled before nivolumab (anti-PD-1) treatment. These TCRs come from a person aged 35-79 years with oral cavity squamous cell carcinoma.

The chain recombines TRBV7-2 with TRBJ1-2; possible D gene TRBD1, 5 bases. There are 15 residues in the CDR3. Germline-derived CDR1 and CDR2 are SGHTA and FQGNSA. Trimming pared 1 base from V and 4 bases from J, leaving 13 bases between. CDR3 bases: TGTGCCAGCAGCTTAGGAAAAGACAGAGCCTATGGCTACACCTTC. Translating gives CASSLGKDRAYGYTF.

The chain's CDR3 is CASSLAMQGGTEAFF. The CDR3, as DNA: TGTGCCAGCAGCTTAGCAATGCAGGGTGGGACTGAAGCTTTCTTT. The chain couples TRBV7-8 to TRBJ1-1, with D tentatively TRBD1 (5 bases). The CDR3 is 15 residues long. The V end was cut by 0 bases, the J end by 5 bases, with 13 bases between. Germline CDR1 SGHVS, CDR2 FQNEAQ.

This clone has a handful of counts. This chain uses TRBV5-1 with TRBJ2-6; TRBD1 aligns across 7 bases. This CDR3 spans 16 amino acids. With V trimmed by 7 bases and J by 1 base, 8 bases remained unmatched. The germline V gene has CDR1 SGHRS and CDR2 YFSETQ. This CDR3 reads CASRAQGQSGANVLTF. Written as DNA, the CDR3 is TGCGCCAGCCGCGCCCAGGGACAGTCTGGGGCCAACGTCCTGACTTTC.

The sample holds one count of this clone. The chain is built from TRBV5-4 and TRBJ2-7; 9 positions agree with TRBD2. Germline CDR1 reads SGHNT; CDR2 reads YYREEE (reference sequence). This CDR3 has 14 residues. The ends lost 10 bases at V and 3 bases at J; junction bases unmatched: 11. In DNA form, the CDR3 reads TGTGCCCTGAGGGCGGCTAGCGGGGACTACGAGCAGTACTTC. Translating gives CALRAASGDYEQYF.